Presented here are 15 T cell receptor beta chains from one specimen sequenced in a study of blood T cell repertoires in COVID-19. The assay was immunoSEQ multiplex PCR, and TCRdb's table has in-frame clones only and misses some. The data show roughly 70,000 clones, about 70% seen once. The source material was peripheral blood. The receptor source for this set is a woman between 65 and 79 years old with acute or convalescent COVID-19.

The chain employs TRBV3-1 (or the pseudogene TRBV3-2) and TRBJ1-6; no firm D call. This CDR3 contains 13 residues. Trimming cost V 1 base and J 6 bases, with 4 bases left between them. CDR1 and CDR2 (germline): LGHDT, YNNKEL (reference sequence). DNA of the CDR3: TGTGCCAGCAGCCAAGCGGGTAATTCACCCCTCCACTTT. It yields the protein CASSQAGNSPLHF.

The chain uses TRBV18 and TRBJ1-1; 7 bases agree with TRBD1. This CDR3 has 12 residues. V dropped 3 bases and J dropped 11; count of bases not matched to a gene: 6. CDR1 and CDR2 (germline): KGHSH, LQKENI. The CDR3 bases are TGTGCCAGCTCACCCGGAGAACAGGGGGCTTTCTTT. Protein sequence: CASSPGEQGAFF.

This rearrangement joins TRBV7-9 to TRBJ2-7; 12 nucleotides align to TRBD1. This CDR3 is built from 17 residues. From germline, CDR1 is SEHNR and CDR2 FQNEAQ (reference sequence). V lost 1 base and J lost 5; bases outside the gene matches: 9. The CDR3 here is CASSLGQGGTGGNEQYF. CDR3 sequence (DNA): TGTGCCAGCAGCTTAGGACAAGGGGGGACAGGGGGCAACGAGCAGTACTTC.

The CDR3 region is CASSRAGEGLAKNIQYF. The CDR3 DNA is TGTGCCAGCTCCCGGGCAGGGGAGGGTCTAGCCAAAAACATTCAGTACTTC. The chain employs TRBV27 and TRBJ2-4, with a tentative D call TRBD2 (7 bases). This CDR3 has 17 residues. The V end lost 8 bases, the J end lost 0 bases, and 20 bases lay between the germline ends. Germline V gene data show CDR1 as MNHEY and CDR2 as SMNVEV (reference sequence).

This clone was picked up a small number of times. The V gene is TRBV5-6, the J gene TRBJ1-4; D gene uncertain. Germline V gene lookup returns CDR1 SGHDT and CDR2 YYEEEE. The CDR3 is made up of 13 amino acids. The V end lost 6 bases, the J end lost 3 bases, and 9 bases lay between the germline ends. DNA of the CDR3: TGTGCCAGCACCCTAACTTCTAATGAAAAACTGTTTTTT. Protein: CASTLTSNEKLFF.

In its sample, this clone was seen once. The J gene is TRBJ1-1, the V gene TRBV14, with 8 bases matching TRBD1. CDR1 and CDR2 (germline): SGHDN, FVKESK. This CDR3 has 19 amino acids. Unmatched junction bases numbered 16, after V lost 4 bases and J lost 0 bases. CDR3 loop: CASSLIPGGLNPMNTEAFF. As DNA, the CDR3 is TGTGCCAGCAGCCTTATTCCAGGGGGCTTGAATCCAATGAACACTGAAGCTTTCTTT.

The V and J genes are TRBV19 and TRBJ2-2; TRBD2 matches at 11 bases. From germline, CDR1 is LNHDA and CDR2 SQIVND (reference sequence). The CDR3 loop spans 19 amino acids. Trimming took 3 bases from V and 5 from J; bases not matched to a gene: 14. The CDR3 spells CASSIGPHLAGGKTGELFF. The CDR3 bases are TGTGCCAGTAGTATCGGGCCCCACCTAGCGGGAGGAAAAACCGGGGAGCTGTTTTTT. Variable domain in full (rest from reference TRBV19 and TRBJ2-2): DGGITQSPKYLFRKEGQNVTLSCEQNLNHDAMYWYRQDPGQGLRLIYYSQIVNDFQKGDIAEGYSVSREKKESFPLTVTSAQKNPTAFYLCASSIGPHLAGGKTGELFFGEGSRLTVL.

The CDR3 region is CAISEPVTGVDTEAFF. The CDR3 nucleotides are TGTGCCATCAGTGAGCCAGTTACAGGGGTGGACACTGAAGCTTTCTTT. V is TRBV10-3 and J is TRBJ1-1; 7 bases map to TRBD1. CDR3 size: 16 residues. Germline V lookup: CDR1 ENHRY, CDR2 SYGVKD. V lost 2 bases, J lost 3 bases, and 9 bases stayed unmatched.

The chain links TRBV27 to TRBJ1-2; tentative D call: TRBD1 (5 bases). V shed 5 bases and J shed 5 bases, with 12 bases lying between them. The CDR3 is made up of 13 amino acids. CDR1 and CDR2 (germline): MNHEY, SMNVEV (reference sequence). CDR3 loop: CASSPQQGYGYTF. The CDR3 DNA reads TGTGCCAGCAGTCCCCAGCAGGGATATGGCTACACCTTC.

In DNA form, the CDR3 reads TGTGCCAGCAGCAGACAGGGACTCTCCTACGAGCAGTACTTC. This sequence encodes CASSRQGLSYEQYF. The J gene is TRBJ2-7, the V gene TRBV6-5; possibly TRBD1 for D (7 bases). CDR1 and CDR2 (germline): MNHEY, SVGAGI. The CDR3 is 14 residues long. V dropped 6 bases and J dropped 0 bases, with 12 bases sitting between them.

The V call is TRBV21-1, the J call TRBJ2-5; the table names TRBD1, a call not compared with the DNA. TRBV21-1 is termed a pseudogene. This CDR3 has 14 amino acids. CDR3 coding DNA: TGTGCCAGCAGCTCTGGACAGGGAGGGGAGACCCAGTACTTC. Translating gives CASSSGQGGETQYF.

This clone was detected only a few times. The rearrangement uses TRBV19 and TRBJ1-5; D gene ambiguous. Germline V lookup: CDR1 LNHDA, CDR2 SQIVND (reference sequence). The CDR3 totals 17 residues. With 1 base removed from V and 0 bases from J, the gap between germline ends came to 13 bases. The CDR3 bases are TGTGCCAGTAGTATAGCGTTCCGGAGGAATAGCAATCAGCCCCAGCATTTT. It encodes CASSIAFRRNSNQPQHF.

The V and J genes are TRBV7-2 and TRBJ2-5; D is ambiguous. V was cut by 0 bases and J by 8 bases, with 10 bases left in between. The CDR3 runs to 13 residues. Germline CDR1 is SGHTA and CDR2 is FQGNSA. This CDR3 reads CASSLAETQTQYF. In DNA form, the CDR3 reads TGTGCCAGCAGCTTAGCGGAGACCCAAACCCAGTACTTC.

CDR3 loop: CASSPIGVSNTEAFF. CDR3 DNA: TGCGCCAGCAGCCCGATCGGGGTATCAAACACTGAAGCTTTCTTT. The chain recombines TRBV5-1 with TRBJ1-1; D remains unclear. V was trimmed by 4 bases and J by 2 bases, leaving 15 bases between them. The CDR3 has 15 residues. Germline V gene data show CDR1 as SGHRS and CDR2 as YFSETQ.

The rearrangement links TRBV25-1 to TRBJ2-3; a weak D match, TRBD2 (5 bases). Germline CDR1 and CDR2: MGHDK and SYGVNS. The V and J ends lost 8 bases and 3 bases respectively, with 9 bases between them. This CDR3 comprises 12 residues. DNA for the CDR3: TGTGCCAGCCAACCGGGGACAGATACGCAGTATTTT. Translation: CASQPGTDTQYF. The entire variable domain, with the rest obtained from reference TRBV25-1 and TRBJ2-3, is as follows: EADIYQTPRYLVIGTGKKITLECSQTMGHDKMYWYQQDPGMELHLIHYSYGVNSTEKGDLSSESTVSRIRTEHFPLTLESARPSHTSQYLCASQPGTDTQYFGPGTRLTVL.